This note documents a single TCR beta chain sequence. The antigen remains undetermined. The CDR3 loop spans 13 amino acids. V was shortened by 3 bases and J by 6 bases, with 9 bases between the two germline ends. CDR1 is LNHDA and CDR2 is SQIVND in the germline V gene (reference sequence). This sample is part of a study of beta chain features in type 1 diabetes. Study-level points and caveats: Any HLA-type effect on TCRB rearrangement remained unresolved here. PCR might pick shorter templates more often, in the same way for patients and controls. The naive, central memory and Treg TCRB repertoires of patients appeared to be more similar to one another than those of healthy donors.

Expressed TCRB transcripts got sequenced, as all isolated RNA was reverse transcribed. Sequenced by immunoSEQ multiplex PCR; TCRdb stores in-frame clones only, minus some. This sample has under 950,000 clones, with roughly 16% found just once. The chain employs TRBV19 and TRBJ2-1; D is perhaps TRBD1 (6 bases). Sequencing used naive CD4+ T cells from blood. This TCR derives from a young woman in good health. Here the CDR3 reads CASSIGQLNEQFF. CDR3 sequence (DNA): TGTGCCAGTAGTATCGGACAGCTCAATGAGCAGTTCTTC.